The present entry profiles one TCR beta chain with its context. Its antigen is undetermined. This record comes from a study of shared clonotypes between healthy human individuals. Points from the study as a whole: Represented diversity, genetic and exposure-history alike, was limited by few donors.

Profiling relied on immunoSEQ multiplex PCR, and the TCRdb table lists in-frame clones only, not all of them. The table records hundreds of thousands of clones, about 78% of them present only once. Germline V gives CDR1 SGHTA, CDR2 FQGTGA. Trimming pared 5 bases from V and 6 bases from J, leaving 8 bases between. The CDR3 is 12 residues long. The sequenced sample was memory CD4+ T cells sorted from blood. As for subset: CD45RA-negative fraction. This clonotype was obtained from a woman in her twenties or thirties in good health. This rearrangement joins TRBV7-3 to TRBJ2-1; D may be TRBD1 (6 bases). CDR3: CASSAQGNEQFF. The CDR3 DNA follows: TGTGCCAGCAGCGCACAGGGCAATGAGCAGTTCTTC.